What follows is one T cell receptor beta chain and its context. Its antigen is not known. V dropped 5 bases and J dropped 8; count of bases not matched to a gene: 9. CDR3 length: 15 residues. Germline V lookup: CDR1 MDHEN, CDR2 SYDVKM. Some clones are missing from TCRdb's copy, which holds only in-frame ones; the method was immunoSEQ multiplex PCR. Seen here are around 180,000 clones, around 93% observed once, and the top ten hold 9.2%. This entry comes from a study of T cell responses to AZD1222 COVID-19 vaccine. Regarding the study as a whole: The sample set comprised mostly white British donors with more females, and clonal diversity was possibly underestimated. Only a handful of AZD1222 recipients, several in all, had baseline seropositivity.

The TCR was taken from an adult in good health. The source material was peripheral blood, sampled on day 0 of AZD1222 vaccination. V gene TRBV28 combines with J gene TRBJ1-4; 9 positions agree with TRBD1. The CDR3 reads CASSAQGARVEKLFF. CDR3 in DNA: TGTGCCAGCAGTGCACAGGGGGCGCGGGTCGAAAAACTGTTTTTT.